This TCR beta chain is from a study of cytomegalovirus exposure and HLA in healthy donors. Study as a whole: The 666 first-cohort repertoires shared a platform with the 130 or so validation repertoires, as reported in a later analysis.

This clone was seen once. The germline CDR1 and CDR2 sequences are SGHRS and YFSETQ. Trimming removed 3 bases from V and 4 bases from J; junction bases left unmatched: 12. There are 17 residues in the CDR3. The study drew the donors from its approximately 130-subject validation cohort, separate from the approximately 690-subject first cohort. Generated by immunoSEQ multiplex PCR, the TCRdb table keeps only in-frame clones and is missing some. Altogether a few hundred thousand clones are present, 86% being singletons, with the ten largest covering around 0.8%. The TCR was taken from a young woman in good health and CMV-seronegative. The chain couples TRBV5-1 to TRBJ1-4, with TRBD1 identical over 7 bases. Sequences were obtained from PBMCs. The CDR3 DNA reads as TGCGCCAGCAGCTCATTACACCGGACAGGCATTAATGAAAAACTGTTTTTT. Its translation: CASSSLHRTGINEKLFF.